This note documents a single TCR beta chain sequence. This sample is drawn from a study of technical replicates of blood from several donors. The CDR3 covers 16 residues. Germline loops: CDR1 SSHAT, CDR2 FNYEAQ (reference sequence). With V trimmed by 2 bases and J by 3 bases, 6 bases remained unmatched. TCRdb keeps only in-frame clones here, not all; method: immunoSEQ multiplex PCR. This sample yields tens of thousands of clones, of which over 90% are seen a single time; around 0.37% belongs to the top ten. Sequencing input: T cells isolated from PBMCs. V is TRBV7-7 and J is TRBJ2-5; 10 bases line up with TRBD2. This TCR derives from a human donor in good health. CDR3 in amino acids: CASSLLGAGGEETQYF. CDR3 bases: TGTGCCAGCAGCTTACTCGGAGCGGGAGGGGAAGAGACCCAGTACTTC.